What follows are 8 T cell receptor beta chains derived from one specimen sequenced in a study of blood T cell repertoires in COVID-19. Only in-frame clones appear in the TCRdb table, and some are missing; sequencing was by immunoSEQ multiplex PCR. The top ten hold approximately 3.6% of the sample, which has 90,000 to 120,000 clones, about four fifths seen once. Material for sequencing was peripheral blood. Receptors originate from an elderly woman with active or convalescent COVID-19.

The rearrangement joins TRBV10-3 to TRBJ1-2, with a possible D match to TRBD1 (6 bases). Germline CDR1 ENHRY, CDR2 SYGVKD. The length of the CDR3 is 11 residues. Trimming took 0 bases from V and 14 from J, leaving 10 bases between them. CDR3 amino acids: CAISESGAWTF. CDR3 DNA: TGTGCCATCAGTGAGTCGGGGGCTTGGACCTTC.

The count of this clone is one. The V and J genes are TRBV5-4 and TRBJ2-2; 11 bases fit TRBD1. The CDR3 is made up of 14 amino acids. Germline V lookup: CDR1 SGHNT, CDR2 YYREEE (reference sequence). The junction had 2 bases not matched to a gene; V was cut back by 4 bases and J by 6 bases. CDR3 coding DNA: TGTGCCAGCAGCCAGGACAGGGGGCCCGGGGAGCTGTTTTTT. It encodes CASSQDRGPGELFF.

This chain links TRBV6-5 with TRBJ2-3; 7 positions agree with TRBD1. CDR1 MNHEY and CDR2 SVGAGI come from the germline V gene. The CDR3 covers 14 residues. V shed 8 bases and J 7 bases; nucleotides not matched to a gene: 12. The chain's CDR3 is CASVGSTGPNTQYF. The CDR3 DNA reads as TGTGCCAGCGTAGGATCGACAGGGCCAAATACGCAGTATTTT.

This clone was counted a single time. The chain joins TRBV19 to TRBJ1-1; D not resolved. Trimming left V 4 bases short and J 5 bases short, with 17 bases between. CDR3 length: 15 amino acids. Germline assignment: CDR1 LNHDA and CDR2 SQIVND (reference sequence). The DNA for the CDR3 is TGTGCCAGTAGTACTGACTCAGGAGGGTGGACTGAAGCTTTCTTT. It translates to CASSTDSGGWTEAFF.

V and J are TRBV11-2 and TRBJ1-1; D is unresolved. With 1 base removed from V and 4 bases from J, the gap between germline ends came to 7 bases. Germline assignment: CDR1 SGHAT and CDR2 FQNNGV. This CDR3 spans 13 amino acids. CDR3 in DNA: TGTGCCAGCAGCTTAGCCCGGAGCACTGAAGCTTTCTTT. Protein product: CASSLARSTEAFF. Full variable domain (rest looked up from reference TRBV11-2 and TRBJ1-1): EAGVAQSPRYKIIEKRQSVAFWCNPISGHATLYWYQQILGQGPKLLIQFQNNGVVDDSQLPKDRFSAERLKGVDSTLKIQPAKLEDSAVYLCASSLARSTEAFFGQGTRLTVV.

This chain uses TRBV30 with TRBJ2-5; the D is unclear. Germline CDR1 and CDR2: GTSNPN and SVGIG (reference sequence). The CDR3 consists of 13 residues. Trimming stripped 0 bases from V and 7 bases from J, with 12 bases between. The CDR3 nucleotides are TGTGCCTGGAGTGTACTGGCCTCGGGGACCCAGTACTTC. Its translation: CAWSVLASGTQYF.

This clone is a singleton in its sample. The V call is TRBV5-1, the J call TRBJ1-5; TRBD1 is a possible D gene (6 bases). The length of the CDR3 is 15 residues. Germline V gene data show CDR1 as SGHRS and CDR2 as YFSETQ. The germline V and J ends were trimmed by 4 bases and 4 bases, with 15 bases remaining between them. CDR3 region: CASSPFAGANQPQHF. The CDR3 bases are TGCGCCAGCAGCCCCTTCGCGGGGGCTAATCAGCCCCAGCATTTT.

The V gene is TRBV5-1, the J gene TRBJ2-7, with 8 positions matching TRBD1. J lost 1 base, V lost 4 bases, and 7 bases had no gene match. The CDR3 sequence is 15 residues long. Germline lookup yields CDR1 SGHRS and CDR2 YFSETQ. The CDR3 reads CASSPKDRASYEQYF. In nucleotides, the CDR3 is TGCGCCAGCAGCCCCAAGGACAGGGCATCCTACGAGCAGTACTTC.